This T cell receptor (beta chain) was sequenced in a study of neurological immune-mediated disorders. Documented time point: longitudinal time-point 3. The unsorted libraries were made from 2 million PBMCs kept at -80 C. This clonotype occurred many times. Its antigen is not known. With 10-nucleotide random UMIs included, cDNA was synthesized by 5'RACE. TCRdb recomputed calls from the 5' RACE reads with MiXCR, one row per CDR3 protein. The profile shows about 99,000 distinct CDR3 sequences, 10% to 12% of them singletons. General observations from the study: The most TCR clonal expansion was seen in HTLV-1-associated myelopathy, and the least was seen in multiple sclerosis, which fell below healthy controls. The expanded clones of different subjects shared no CDR3 amino acid sequences (suggesting private repertoires in all groups).

Germline V lookup: CDR1 LNHNV, CDR2 YYDKDF (reference sequence). Trimming left V 1 base short and J 6 bases short, with 12 bases between. The CDR3 length is 14 residues. This clonotype was sampled from a female donor with HTLV-1-associated myelopathy (HAM/TSP). The J gene is TRBJ1-2, the V gene TRBV15; no definite D call. Sequenced material: PBMCs. The CDR3 DNA follows: TGTGCCACCAGCAGAGTGAGTCCGGGGAATGGCTACACCTTC. Translating it yields CATSRVSPGNGYTF.